One and the same sample provided the 17 T cell receptor beta chains below, sequenced in a study of blood T cell repertoires in COVID-19 (dated by TCRdb to 2019 to 2021). Library prep was done by the immunoSEQ multiplex PCR assay. TCRdb retrieved this table from immuneACCESS and kept in-frame rearrangements only. Not all clones are present; in checked studies, unresolved V genes account for under half, and no reason is known for the remainder. Counted in this sample were 130,000 or so clones; roughly 88% of them appeared once. Of the sample, roughly 2.2% falls within the top ten clones. What was sequenced was peripheral blood. These receptors came from a man in his 70s with active COVID-19.

This clone has a single count. The chain links TRBV11-3 to TRBJ1-1; TRBD1 agrees at 8 bases. The V gene end was trimmed by 3 bases and the J gene end by 7 bases; junction bases not matched to a gene: 13. In germline, CDR1 is SGHNT, CDR2 YENEEA. This CDR3 is 16 amino acids long. CDR3: CASSFRFRGRCIEAFF. Here the CDR3 DNA reads TGTGCCAGCAGCTTCCGCTTCAGGGGGCGGTGTATTGAAGCTTTCTTT. Based on the CDR3 plus reference TRBV11-3 and TRBJ1-1, the full variable domain is EAGVVQSPRYKIIEKKQPVAFWCNPISGHNTLYWYLQNLGQGPELLIRYENEEAVDDSQLPKDRFSAERLKGVDSTLKIQPAELGDSAVYLCASSFRFRGRCIEAFFGQGTRLTVV.

This chain joins TRBV6-2 or TRBV6-3 and TRBJ2-7; 7 nucleotides line up with TRBD1. Germline V lookup: CDR1 MNHEY, CDR2 SVGEGT. The CDR3 has 13 amino acids. Trimming cost V 4 bases and J 4 bases; bases outside gene matches: 4. This CDR3 is CASSSTGLYEQYF. In DNA form, the CDR3 reads TGTGCCAGCAGTTCGACAGGGTTGTACGAGCAGTACTTC.

J is TRBJ2-1 and V is TRBV6-5; TRBD1 matches at 9 bases. The CDR3 runs to 15 residues. The germline CDR1 and CDR2 sequences are MNHEY and SVGAGI. The trim removed 0 bases at V and 3 bases at J, leaving 0 bases unmatched. The CDR3 bases are TGTGCCAGCAGTTACTCGGGACAGGGCTACAATGAGCAGTTCTTC. Translated: CASSYSGQGYNEQFF.

This sequence joins TRBV2 and TRBJ2-1, with 12 positions matching TRBD2. J gave up 13 bases and V 3 bases, and 4 bases lay outside the gene matches. The CDR3 totals 13 residues. From germline, CDR1 is SNHLY and CDR2 FYNNEI. The CDR3 is CASSETSGRFQFF. CDR3 bases: TGTGCCAGCAGTGAGACTAGCGGGAGATTTCAGTTCTTC.

The V call is TRBV19, the J call TRBJ2-7; D is unresolved. The CDR3 has 13 residues. Trimming removed 6 bases from V and 3 bases from J, with 12 bases in between. Per the germline V gene, CDR1 is LNHDA and CDR2 is SQIVND (reference sequence). The CDR3 DNA is TGTGCCAGTAGCAACCAGGCGCTCTACGAGCAGTACTTC. Its translation is CASSNQALYEQYF.

The V and J genes are TRBV7-9 and TRBJ1-6; D is uncertain. V was clipped by 1 base and J by 9 bases, with 10 bases between them. Germline V gene data show CDR1 as SEHNR and CDR2 as FQNEAQ (reference sequence). This CDR3 comprises 14 residues. CDR3 protein: CASSLVGVASPLHF. The CDR3 bases are TGTGCCAGCAGCTTAGTCGGGGTGGCTTCACCCCTCCACTTT.

The chain recombines TRBV6-2 or TRBV6-3 with TRBJ2-7, with 13 positions matching TRBD2. The germline CDR1 and CDR2 sequences are MNHEY and SVGEGT. The CDR3 length is 14 residues. J lost 5 bases, V lost 2 bases, and 0 bases had no gene match. Here the CDR3 reads CASSYGLAGDEQYF. The CDR3 coding sequence is TGTGCCAGCAGTTACGGACTAGCGGGAGACGAGCAGTACTTC.

The V and J genes are TRBV6-5 and TRBJ1-1; possible D gene TRBD1, 6 bases. V lost 8 bases to trimming and J lost 9 bases, with 10 bases between them. Looked up from germline, CDR1 is MNHEY and CDR2 is SVGAGI. The CDR3 contains 10 residues. CDR3 DNA: TGTGCCAGCGGGGGGGACAAAGCTTTCTTT. Encoded protein: CASGGDKAFF.

The V call is TRBV27, the J call TRBJ2-7; D perhaps matches TRBD1 (5 bases). The CDR3 is 13 residues long. In germline, CDR1 is MNHEY, CDR2 SMNVEV (reference sequence). V lost 2 bases to trimming and J lost 1 base, with 6 bases between them. CDR3 in DNA: TGTGCCAGCAGTTTACCAGGGTCCTACGAGCAGTACTTC. It specifies CASSLPGSYEQYF.

The V call is TRBV9, the J call TRBJ2-3; 13 nucleotides line up with TRBD2. The CDR3 runs to 16 residues. Germline lookup yields CDR1 SGDLS and CDR2 YYNGEE. Unmatched junction bases numbered 5, after V lost 4 bases and J lost 3 bases. The CDR3, as DNA: TGTGCCAGCAGCTACGGGACTAGCGGGAAAACAGATACGCAGTATTTT. It codes for CASSYGTSGKTDTQYF.

The rearrangement joins TRBV24-1 to TRBJ1-5; 10 positions agree with TRBD1. This CDR3 is 16 amino acids long. V shed 2 bases and J 5 bases; nucleotides not matched to a gene: 5. CDR1 is KGHDR, CDR2 SFDVKD, per germline. CDR3 DNA: TGTGCCACCAGTGATTCCGGGACAGGGGCTGATCAGCCCCAGCATTTT. Its protein product is CATSDSGTGADQPQHF.

The V gene is TRBV9, the J gene TRBJ2-1; 11 bases map to TRBD2. This CDR3 has 16 residues. V gave up 0 bases and J gave up 4 bases; unmatched junction bases: 3. Germline CDR1 and CDR2: SGDLS and YYNGEE. CDR3 region: CASSVVGTSGYNEQFF. The CDR3 DNA follows: TGTGCCAGCAGCGTAGTCGGGACTAGCGGATACAATGAGCAGTTCTTC.

This clone was counted between two and nine times. The chain combines TRBV5-1 with TRBJ2-3; 9 nucleotides line up with TRBD2. CDR3 size: 15 residues. CDR1 is SGHRS, CDR2 YFSETQ, per germline. V dropped 3 bases and J dropped 0; count of bases not matched to a gene: 2. The CDR3 loop is CASSSLAGSTDTQYF. DNA of the CDR3: TGCGCCAGCAGCTCCCTAGCGGGGAGCACAGATACGCAGTATTTT. The full variable domain, rest sourced from reference TRBV5-1 and TRBJ2-3, is KAGVTQTPRYLIKTRGQQVTLSCSPISGHRSVSWYQQTPGQGLQFLFEYFSETQRNKGNFPGRFSGRQFSNSRSEMNVSTLELGDSALYLCASSSLAGSTDTQYFGPGTRLTVL.

This chain uses TRBV3-1 (or the pseudogene TRBV3-2) with TRBJ1-6; the match to TRBD1 covers 7 bases. In germline, CDR1 is LGHDT, CDR2 YNNKEL (reference sequence). This CDR3 is built from 15 residues. V dropped 0 bases and J dropped 9; count of bases not matched to a gene: 5. The CDR3 loop is CASSQDAGGFSPLHF. CDR3 nucleotides: TGTGCCAGCAGCCAAGATGCAGGGGGTTTTTCACCCCTCCACTTT.

The V gene is TRBV5-1, the J gene TRBJ1-1; D gene unclear. CDR1 SGHRS and CDR2 YFSETQ come from the germline V gene. The CDR3 loop spans 15 amino acids. The V gene lost 2 bases and the J gene lost 2 bases, with 13 bases spanning the gap. For the CDR3, the DNA is TGCGCCAGCAGCTTATCGGGGAGTACCAACACTGAAGCTTTCTTT. Its translation: CASSLSGSTNTEAFF.

V and J are TRBV28 and TRBJ1-2; D is unclear. The V gene lost 6 bases and the J gene lost 0 bases, with 14 bases spanning the gap. The germline V gene has CDR1 MDHEN and CDR2 SYDVKM. This CDR3 is 15 amino acids long. CDR3 loop: CASSAREGANYGYTF. CDR3 DNA: TGTGCCAGCAGCGCTAGGGAGGGAGCTAACTATGGCTACACCTTC.

The chain couples TRBV28 to TRBJ1-1; maybe TRBD1 (6 bases). This CDR3 comprises 13 residues. CDR1 is MDHEN, CDR2 SYDVKM, per germline. Trimming took 3 bases from V and 4 from J, leaving 9 bases between them. CDR3 bases: TGTGCCAGCAGTTTGAGGGGGTCCACTGAAGCTTTCTTT. It specifies CASSLRGSTEAFF. Full variable domain (remainder filled in from reference TRBV28 and TRBJ1-1): DVKVTQSSRYLVKRTGEKVFLECVQDMDHENMFWYRQDPGLGLRLIYFSYDVKMKEKGDIPEGYSVSREKKERFSLILESASTNQTSMYLCASSLRGSTEAFFGQGTRLTVV.